This T cell receptor (beta chain) was captured by sequencing in a study of Ad26.COV2.S vaccination and SARS-CoV-2 variants (dated by TCRdb to 2020 to 2022). In the study overall: Donors in the vaccine arm were drawn from COV1001, a phase I-IIa trial of Ad26.COV2.S in healthy adults that was multicentre, randomized, double-blind and placebo-controlled. Ad26.COV2.S was given intramuscularly at 5x10^10 or 1x10^11 viral particles, as a single shot or as two shots 56 days apart. Sequencing of the TCRbeta repertoire served to evaluate the specificity and breadth of SARS-CoV-2-reactive T cell receptors following Ad26.COV2.S vaccination. The TCR-sequenced set comprised around 30 samples: approximately 20 Ad26.COV2.S vaccine recipients, 5 placebo recipients and 8 SARS-CoV-2 convalescent individuals. Trial participants were randomized into five groups of five, in which low-dose or high-dose Ad26.COV2.S was given once or twice, or placebo was given on both occasions. Investigators remained blinded to trial group allocation during experiments and outcome assessment.

This clone occurred once. Its antigen is not yet known. Base qualities are missing; no much larger clone stands one base away. The full study reports these points: The study lacked the statistical power to compare responses across vaccine doses or regimens. It was noted by the authors that total T cell responses may have been underestimated by the TCR breadth and depth analyses. Vaccine and placebo recipients had comparable non-spike TCR breadth, which fits with the vaccine containing only spike. After vaccination, spike-specific CD8+ and CD4+ T cell responses were reported to show substantial breadth. Spike-specific TCR breadth was higher in Ad26.COV2.S recipients than in placebo recipients (P = 0.0014).

The immunoSEQ Assay was the method used to sequence TCRbeta CDR3 regions. After extraction, genomic DNA underwent amplification by bias-controlled multiplex PCR, followed by high-throughput sequencing. The paper's processing steps were these. To quantify the absolute abundance of each unique TCRbeta CDR3 region, sequences were collapsed and filtered. T cell fraction was estimated by normalizing TCRbeta template counts to usable DNA, which was measured by amplifying reference genes present in all nucleated cells. Repertoire TCRs were annotated as SARS-CoV-2-specific by exact matching of V gene, CDR3 amino acid sequence and J gene to a known reactive TCR set. The reference SARS-CoV-2 TCR set was derived from MIRA and filtered for enrichment in COVID-19-positive ImmuneCODE repertoires, a step that removed public or cross-reactive TCRs. Using the MIRA antigens, annotated TCRs were further analysed by specific ORF or by position within an ORF. Depth was the summed frequency of annotated unique rearrangements, while breadth was defined as annotated unique rearrangements over total unique productive rearrangements. TCR breadth was compared between groups using two-sided Wilcoxon rank-sum tests. TCRdb took this table from immuneACCESS and kept in-frame rearrangements with V and J called. Such tables lack part of the clones; where checked against another copy, unresolved V genes explain under half of the gap, and the rest is unexplained. The V and J calls and clone size come from that table; D and trimming were worked out from the DNA. The sample data list 200,000 to 250,000 clones, and around 89% of these were observed just once. Together, the top ten hold approximately 11% of the sample.

The trim is 0 bases for V and 2 bases for J, with a gap of 19 bases between the germline ends. Based on the germline V gene (reference sequence), the CDR1 and CDR2 sequences are LNHNV and YYDKDF. The CDR3 spans 18 residues, from the cysteine through the phenylalanine. The read is trimmed to its CDR3 DNA, 54 bases read in frame from base 1. According to the study, the label for this sample's treatment or condition signals: about 20 received Ad26.COV2.S at low or high dose, single or two shots; roughly 5 received placebo; per-sample allocation not given. For vaccine and placebo recipients, the sequenced repertoires came from samples collected on day 63 after the first injection. Cohort 1b enrolled roughly 25 adults aged 18-55 years at a single site in Boston, USA, between 29 July and 7 August 2020. Ad26.COV2.S was a replication-incompetent adenovirus type 26 vector that expressed a prefusion-stabilized SARS-CoV-2 spike protein derived from the original Wuhan strain.

The chain links TRBV15 with TRBJ2-5; TRBD2 is perhaps the D gene, given 6 matching bases. The sequence came from a person between 18 and 65 years old who received the Ad26.COV2.S COVID-19 vaccine or a placebo. Sequencing was performed on peripheral blood, taken in a trial of Ad26.COV2.S vaccine versus placebo. The bases read TGTGCCACCAGCAGAGATCGAGTTAGGGACTGCCCGCAAGAGACCCAGTACTTC. This encodes CATSRDRVRDCPQETQYF.